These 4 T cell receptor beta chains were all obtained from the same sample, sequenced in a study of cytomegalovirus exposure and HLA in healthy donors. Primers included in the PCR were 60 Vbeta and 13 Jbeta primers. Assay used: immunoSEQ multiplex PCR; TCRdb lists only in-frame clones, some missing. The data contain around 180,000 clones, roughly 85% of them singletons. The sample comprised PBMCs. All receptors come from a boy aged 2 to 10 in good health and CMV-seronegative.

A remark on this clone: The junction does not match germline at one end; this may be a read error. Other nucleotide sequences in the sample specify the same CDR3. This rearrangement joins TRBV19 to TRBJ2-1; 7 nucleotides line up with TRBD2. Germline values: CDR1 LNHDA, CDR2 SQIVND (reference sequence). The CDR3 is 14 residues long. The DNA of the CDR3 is TGCGCCACAGGTCGGGGGGAGGGCTACAATGAGCAGTTCTTC. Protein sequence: CATGRGEGYNEQFF. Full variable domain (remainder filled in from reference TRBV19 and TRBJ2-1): DGGITQSPKYLFRKEGQNVTLSCEQNLNHDAMYWYRQDPGQGLRLIYYSQIVNDFQKGDIAEGYSVSREKKESFPLTVTSAQKNPTAFYLCATGRGEGYNEQFFGPGTRLTVL.

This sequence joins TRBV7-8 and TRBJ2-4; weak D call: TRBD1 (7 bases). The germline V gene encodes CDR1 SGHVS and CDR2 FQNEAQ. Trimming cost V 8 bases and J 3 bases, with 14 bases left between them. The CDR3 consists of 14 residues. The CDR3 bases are TGTGCCAGCCGCCAGGGGGGACTCAAAAACATTCAGTACTTC. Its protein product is CASRQGGLKNIQYF.

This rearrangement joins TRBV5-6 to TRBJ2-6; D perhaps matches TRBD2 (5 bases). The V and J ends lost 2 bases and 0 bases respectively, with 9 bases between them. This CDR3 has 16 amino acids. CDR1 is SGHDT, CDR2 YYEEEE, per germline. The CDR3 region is CASSLGRGSGANVLTF. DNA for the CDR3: TGTGCCAGCAGCTTAGGACGGGGCTCTGGGGCCAACGTCCTGACTTTC.

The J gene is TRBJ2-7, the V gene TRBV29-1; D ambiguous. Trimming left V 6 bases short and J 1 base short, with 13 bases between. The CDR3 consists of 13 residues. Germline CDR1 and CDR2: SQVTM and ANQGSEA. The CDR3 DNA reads TGCAGCGTGGCCTCGCGGCAGTCCTACGAGCAGTACTTC. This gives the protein CSVASRQSYEQYF.